This T cell receptor (beta chain) was documented in a study of cytomegalovirus exposure and HLA in healthy donors. Amplification used 60 Vbeta primers and 13 Jbeta primers. Some clones are missing from TCRdb's copy, which holds only in-frame ones; the method was immunoSEQ multiplex PCR. This table holds about 140,000 clones. This CDR3 comprises 16 residues. Trimming removed 5 bases from V and 0 bases from J; junction bases left unmatched: 7. Per germline, CDR1 SEHNR and CDR2 FQNEAQ (reference sequence). This chain connects TRBV7-9 to TRBJ1-3, with TRBD1 matching over 7 bases. Sequencing was performed on PBMCs. This receptor was taken from a woman between 18 and 29 years old in good health and CMV-seronegative. CDR3 loop: CASSPRDSPSGNTIYF. The CDR3 region has the DNA TGTGCCAGCAGCCCTAGGGACAGTCCCTCTGGAAACACCATATATTTT. Using reference TRBV7-9 and TRBJ1-3 for the parts outside the CDR3, the full variable domain is DTGVSQNPRHKITKRGQNVTFRCDPISEHNRLYWYRQTLGQGPEFLTYFQNEAQLEKSRLLSDRFSAERPKGSFSTLEIQRTEQGDSAMYLCASSPRDSPSGNTIYFGEGSWLTVV.